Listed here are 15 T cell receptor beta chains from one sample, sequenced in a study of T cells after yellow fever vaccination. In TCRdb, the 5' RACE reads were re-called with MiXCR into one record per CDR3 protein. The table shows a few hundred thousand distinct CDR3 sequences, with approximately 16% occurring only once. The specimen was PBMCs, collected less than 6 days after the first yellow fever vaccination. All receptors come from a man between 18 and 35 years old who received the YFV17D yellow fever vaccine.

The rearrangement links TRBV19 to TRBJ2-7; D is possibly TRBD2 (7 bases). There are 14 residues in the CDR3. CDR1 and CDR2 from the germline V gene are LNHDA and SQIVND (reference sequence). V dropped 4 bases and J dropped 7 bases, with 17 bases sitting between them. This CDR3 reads CASSNGLGDREQYF. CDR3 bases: TGTGCCAGTAGTAATGGACTAGGTGACAGGGAGCAGTACTTC.

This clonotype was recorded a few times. CDR3 nucleotides: TGTGCCAGCAGTTACTCTCGGGAGATGAACACTGAAGCTTTCTTT. Its protein is CASSYSREMNTEAFF. This rearrangement joins TRBV6-2 or TRBV6-3 to TRBJ1-1; unclear D gene. The CDR3 is 15 residues long. Germline loops: CDR1 MNHEY, CDR2 SVGEGT. Trimming stripped 0 bases from V and 0 bases from J, with 8 bases between.

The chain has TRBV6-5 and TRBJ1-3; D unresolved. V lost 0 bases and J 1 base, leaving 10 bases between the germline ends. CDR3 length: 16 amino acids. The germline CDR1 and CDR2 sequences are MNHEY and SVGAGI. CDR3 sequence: CASSYSAGQSGNTIYF. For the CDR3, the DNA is TGTGCCAGCAGTTACTCGGCCGGGCAGTCTGGAAACACCATATATTTT.

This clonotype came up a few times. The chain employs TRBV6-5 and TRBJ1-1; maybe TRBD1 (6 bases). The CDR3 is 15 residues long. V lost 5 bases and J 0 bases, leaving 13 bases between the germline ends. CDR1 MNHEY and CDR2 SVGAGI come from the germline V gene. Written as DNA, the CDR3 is TGTGCCAGCAGTATCAACGGACAGTTGAACACTGAAGCTTTCTTT. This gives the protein CASSINGQLNTEAFF.

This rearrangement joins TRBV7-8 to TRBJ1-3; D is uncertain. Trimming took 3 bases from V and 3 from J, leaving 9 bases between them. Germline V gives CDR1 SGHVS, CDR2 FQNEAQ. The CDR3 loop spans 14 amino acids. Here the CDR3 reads CASSFGDYGNTIYF. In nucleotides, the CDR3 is TGTGCCAGCAGCTTTGGCGACTATGGAAACACCATATATTTT.

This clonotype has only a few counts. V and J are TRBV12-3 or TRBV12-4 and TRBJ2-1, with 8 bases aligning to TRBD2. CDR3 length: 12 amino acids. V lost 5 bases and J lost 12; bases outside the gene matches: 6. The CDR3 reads CASSPGGVGQFF. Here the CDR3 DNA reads TGTGCCAGCAGTCCCGGGGGGGTTGGGCAGTTCTTC.

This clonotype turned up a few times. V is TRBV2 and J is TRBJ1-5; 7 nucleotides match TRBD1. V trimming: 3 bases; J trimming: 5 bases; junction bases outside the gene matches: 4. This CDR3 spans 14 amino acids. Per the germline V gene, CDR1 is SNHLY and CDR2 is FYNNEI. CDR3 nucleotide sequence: TGTGCCAGCAGTGAGATTGGACAGGATCAGCCCCAGCATTTT. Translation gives CASSEIGQDQPQHF.

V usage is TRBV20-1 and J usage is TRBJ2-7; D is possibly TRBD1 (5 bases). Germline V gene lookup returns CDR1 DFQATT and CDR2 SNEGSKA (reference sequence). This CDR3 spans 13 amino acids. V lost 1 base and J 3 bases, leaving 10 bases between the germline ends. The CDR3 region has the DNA TGCAGTGCTAGAGCCCCAAGGGGCTACGAGCAGTACTTC. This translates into CSARAPRGYEQYF.

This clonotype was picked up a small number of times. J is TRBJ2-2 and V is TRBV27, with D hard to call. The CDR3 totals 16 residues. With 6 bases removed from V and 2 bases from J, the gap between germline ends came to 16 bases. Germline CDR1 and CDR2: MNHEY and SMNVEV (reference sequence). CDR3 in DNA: TGTGCCAGCAGCCTCGGCCATGGGCTTAACACCGGGGAGCTGTTTTTT. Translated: CASSLGHGLNTGELFF.

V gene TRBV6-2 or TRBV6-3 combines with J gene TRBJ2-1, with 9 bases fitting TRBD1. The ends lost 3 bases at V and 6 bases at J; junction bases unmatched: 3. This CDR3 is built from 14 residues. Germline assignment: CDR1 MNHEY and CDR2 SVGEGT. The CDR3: CASSYRTGVNEQFF. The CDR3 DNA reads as TGTGCCAGCAGTTATCGGACAGGGGTCAATGAGCAGTTCTTC.

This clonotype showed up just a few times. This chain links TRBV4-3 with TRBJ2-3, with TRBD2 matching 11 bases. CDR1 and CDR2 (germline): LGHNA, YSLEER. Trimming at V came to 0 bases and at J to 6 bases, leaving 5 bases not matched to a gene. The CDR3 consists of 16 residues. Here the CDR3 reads CASSQDSASGGDTQYF. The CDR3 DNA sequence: TGCGCCAGCAGCCAAGATTCGGCTAGCGGGGGGGATACGCAGTATTTT.

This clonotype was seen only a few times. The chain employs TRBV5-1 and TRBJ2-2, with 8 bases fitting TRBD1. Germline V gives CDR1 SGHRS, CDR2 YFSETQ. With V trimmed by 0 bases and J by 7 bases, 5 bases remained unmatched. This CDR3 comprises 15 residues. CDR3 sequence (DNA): TGCGCCAGCAGCTTGGCCAGGGGGCGCGACGGGGAGCTGTTTTTT. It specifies CASSLARGRDGELFF.

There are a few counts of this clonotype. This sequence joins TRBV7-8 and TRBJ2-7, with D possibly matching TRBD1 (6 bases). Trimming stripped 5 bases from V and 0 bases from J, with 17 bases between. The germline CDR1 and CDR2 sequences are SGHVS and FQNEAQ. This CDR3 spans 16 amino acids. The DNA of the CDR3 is TGTGCCAGCAGCCTCTACAGGGCCAGCTCCTCCTACGAGCAGTACGTC. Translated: CASSLYRASSSYEQYV.

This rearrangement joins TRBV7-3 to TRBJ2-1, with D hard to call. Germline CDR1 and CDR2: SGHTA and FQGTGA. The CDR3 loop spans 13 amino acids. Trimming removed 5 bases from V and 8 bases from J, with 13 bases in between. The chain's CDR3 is CASSLWVGYEQFF. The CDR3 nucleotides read TGTGCCAGCAGCCTCTGGGTTGGCTATGAGCAGTTCTTC.

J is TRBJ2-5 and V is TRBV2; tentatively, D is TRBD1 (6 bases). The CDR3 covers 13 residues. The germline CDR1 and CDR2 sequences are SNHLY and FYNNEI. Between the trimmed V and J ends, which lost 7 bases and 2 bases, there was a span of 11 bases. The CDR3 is CASTTGHQETQYF. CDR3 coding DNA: TGTGCCAGCACGACGGGACATCAAGAGACCCAGTACTTC.